This T cell receptor (beta chain) originates from a study of shared clonotypes between healthy human individuals. Study-wide background: Aged 18 to 49, the donors were a couple of women and three men. General study findings and limits: Naive subsets generally exceeded memory subsets in estimated richness. Clonotype sharing among donors was thought likely to change with sequencing depth.

With respect to this clone: Its antigen is as yet unknown.

TCRdb keeps only in-frame clones here, not all; method: immunoSEQ multiplex PCR. The sample includes about 2.5 million clones, less than 95% of them seen just once. Per germline, CDR1 MNHNY and CDR2 SVGAGI (reference sequence). The V segment lost 5 bases and the J segment 9 bases; nucleotides outside the gene matches: 12. The CDR3 contains 15 residues. The sequenced sample consisted of naive CD4+ T cells from PBMCs. Subset here: CD45RA+ positively selected. The chain uses TRBV6-6 and TRBJ1-1, with 10 bases matching TRBD1. The sequence was obtained from a young man in good health. Some clones in this sample may be carry-over from other donors' samples. The CDR3 loop is CASSPPRDRGWKAFF. CDR3 in DNA: TGTGCCAGCAGTCCGCCCCGGGACAGGGGTTGGAAAGCTTTCTTT.